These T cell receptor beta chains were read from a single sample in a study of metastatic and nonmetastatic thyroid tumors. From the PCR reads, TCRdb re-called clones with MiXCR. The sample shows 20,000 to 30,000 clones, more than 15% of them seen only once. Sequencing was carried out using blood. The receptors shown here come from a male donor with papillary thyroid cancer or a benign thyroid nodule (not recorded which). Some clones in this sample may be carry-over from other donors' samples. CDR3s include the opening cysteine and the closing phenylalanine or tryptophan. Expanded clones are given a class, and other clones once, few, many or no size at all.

CASSSDSGEQETQYF	15	TRBJ2-5	many	TRBV7-9
CASSQAGGHTDTQYF	15	TRBJ2-3	few	TRBV28
CASSLAGTDTQYF	13	TRBJ2-3	few	TRBV5-6
CASSLNRNTEAFF	13	TRBJ1-1	many	TRBV5-5
CSVRGQGNGCTF	12	TRBJ1-2	many	TRBV29-1
CASSPTDLYEQYF	13	TRBJ2-7	.	TRBV3-1
CASSLAFPPGPRADTQYF	18	TRBJ2-3	many	TRBV5-1
CASSSRIADTQYF	13	TRBJ2-3	.	TRBV28
CASSYSGSEQYF	12	TRBJ2-7	few	TRBV6-2/TRBV6-3
CASSLGTYQETQYF	14	TRBJ2-5	.	TRBV12-3/TRBV12-4
CAISGDSSYEQYF	13	TRBJ2-7	many	TRBV10-3
CASSLDRVSYEQYF	14	TRBJ2-7	many	TRBV5-5
CASKVAGSSYNEQFF	15	TRBJ2-1	medium-sized	TRBV28
CASSQGRTLYNSPLHF	16	TRBJ1-6	many	TRBV3-1
CASSRDRGSYSNQPQHF	17	TRBJ1-5	medium-sized	TRBV6-1
CASSIRGQETQYF	13	TRBJ2-5	many	TRBV19
CASRSSRFYNEQFF	14	TRBJ2-1	many	TRBV6-1
CASTRGQGETQYF	13	TRBJ2-5	few	TRBV6-1
CAWKGAAYGYTF	12	TRBJ1-2	few	TRBV30
CATSEWGLISDTQYF	15	TRBJ2-3	few	TRBV24-1
CASSLSGGGGEQFF	14	TRBJ2-1	many	TRBV5-8
CASSSGVSETQYF	13	TRBJ2-5	few	TRBV6-1